This T cell receptor beta chain was profiled in a study of blood T cell repertoires in COVID-19 (dated by TCRdb to the early 2020s). At the level of the whole study: Samples from collaborators originated in the United States, Italy and Spain and spanned both the acute and convalescent phases of COVID-19. The sample metadata nearly always contained a de-identified subject ID, COVID-19 status, age in years and sex. The material from the prospective study consisted of cDNA or gDNA derived from T cells, B-cell-depleted T cells, or PBMCs. Where HLA class I and class II types were available, the types were taken from metadata supplied by the sample provider, not from assay-based typing. Subjects who had been exposed to COVID-19, were actively infected with it, or had recovered from it provided the deeply sampled blood TCRbeta repertoires that made up the dataset. The repertoires were released in a freely available public database meant as a resource for research on the immune response to SARS-CoV-2. Samples came from the ongoing ImmuneRACE study (first 160 participants) plus 1,254 subjects from 6 global collaborators.

Comments on this clone: Its antigen specificity is not known. The sample holds no much larger clone one base away, and base qualities are not on file.

Whole blood was collected in K2EDTA tubes by collaborating institutions according to the institutions' own protocols. For TCRbeta analysis, collaborators shipped samples as frozen whole blood, isolated PBMCs, or DNA extracted from either of those sample types. Summary of the overall study and its limitations: The amount of clinical and demographic metadata varied by source and participant and was provided uncurated.

The germline V gene encodes CDR1 LGHDT and CDR2 YNNKEL (reference sequence). The CDR3 starts with the cysteine, ends with the phenylalanine, and has 14 residues. The entry retains the CDR3 DNA only, 42 bases that are in frame from base 1. The trim is 0 bases for V and 8 bases for J, with a gap of 13 bases between the germline ends. TCRbeta CDR3 regions were amplified from genomic DNA using the immunoSEQ Assay, a bias-controlled multiplex PCR. The study's processing was this. The number of nucleated cells in each sample was estimated by amplification of reference gene primers within the assay. To quantify the absolute abundance of each unique TCRbeta CDR3 rearrangement, sequence reads were collapsed and filtered. For each sample, productive Simpson clonality was calculated as the square root of Simpson's diversity index over productive rearrangements. The clones in this table, taken by TCRdb from immuneACCESS, are in-frame only. Not every clone is retained; where verified, under half of the shortfall comes from an unresolved V gene, and the cause of the rest is unknown. V and J calls plus clone size are reproduced from that table; the DNA served to infer D and trimming. The sample table holds about 86,000 clones, of which around four fifths were seen once. Jointly, the top ten make up nearly 3.5% of the sample.

This chain joins TRBV3-1 (or the pseudogene TRBV3-2) to TRBJ1-2, with no confident D gene call. The sequenced sample consisted of peripheral blood. The TCR originated in a man aged 50-60 years with acute or convalescent COVID-19. The CDR3 sequence is CASSQEALEEGYTF. The DNA is TGTGCCAGCAGCCAAGAGGCCCTCGAGGAGGGCTACACCTTC.